Detailed here is one T cell receptor beta chain. Per germline, CDR1 GTSNPN and CDR2 SVGIG (reference sequence). The V and J ends lost 2 bases and 4 bases respectively, with 14 bases between them. The CDR3 contains 14 residues. This sample is drawn from a study of control samples from healthy donors and cancer patients. The table came from immunoSEQ multiplex PCR; TCRdb's copy has only in-frame clones and leaves some out. The profile covers 78,000 or so clones, with 88% appearing a single time and around 5.7% taken by the ten largest. The origin of this receptor is a woman aged 45-60 years in good health. The specimen was blood. The chain employs TRBV30 and TRBJ1-1; D might be TRBD1 (5 bases). The CDR3 sequence: CAWSPTGGTTEAFF. The CDR3 bases are TGTGCCTGGAGTCCCACCGGGGGGACCACTGAAGCTTTCTTT.